Below, 27 T cell receptor beta chains from the same sample are listed, as sequenced in a study of CD8 T cells in Susac syndrome. Random-hexamer reverse transcription was applied to roughly 0.45 to 1 ug RNA. TCRdb reprocessed the immunoSEQ multiplex PCR reads via MiXCR and lists one record per CDR3 protein. This table has about 140,000 distinct CDR3 sequences, 94% appearing once. Sequences were obtained from CD4+ T cells from PBMCs. These receptors originate from a human donor in good health.

This chain joins TRBV7-9 and TRBJ1-4; 7 nucleotides agree with TRBD1. The V gene's germline CDR1 is SEHNR and CDR2 FQNEAQ (reference sequence). Losses at the gene ends were 6 bases for V and 2 bases for J; bases not matched to a gene: 6. The length of the CDR3 is 15 residues. CDR3 amino acids: CASRRKGATNEKLFF. The CDR3 coding sequence is TGTGCCAGCAGACGGAAGGGGGCCACTAATGAAAAACTGTTTTTT. The variable domain in full, with the rest retrieved from reference TRBV7-9 and TRBJ1-4, is DTGVSQNPRHKITKRGQNVTFRCDPISEHNRLYWYRQTLGQGPEFLTYFQNEAQLEKSRLLSDRFSAERPKGSFSTLEIQRTEQGDSAMYLCASRRKGATNEKLFFGSGTQLSVL.

This clonotype occurred once. The rearrangement links TRBV3-1 to TRBJ2-1; D gene uncertain. Looked up from germline, CDR1 is LGHDT and CDR2 is YNNKEL (reference sequence). V lost 3 bases and J lost 4, with 7 bases in between. The CDR3 extends over 13 amino acids. DNA for the CDR3: TGTGCCAGCAGCCAGCGCCCATACAATGAGCAGTTCTTC. As protein: CASSQRPYNEQFF.

The V call is TRBV29-1, the J call TRBJ2-7; tentatively, D is TRBD1 (6 bases). The CDR3 extends over 15 amino acids. Trimming took off 5 bases at V and 6 bases at J, with 23 bases between the two ends. Germline CDR1 and CDR2: SQVTM and ANQGSEA. In nucleotides, the CDR3 is TGCAGCGTTCAGGGCAGGGGCCAACTCTACAGCGAGCAGTACTTC. Translated, it gives CSVQGRGQLYSEQYF.

This chain connects TRBV6-6 to TRBJ1-1; D unresolved. The CDR3 covers 15 residues. Trimming removed 0 bases from V and 4 bases from J, with 12 bases in between. Germline-derived CDR1 and CDR2 are MNHNY and SVGAGI (reference sequence). Written as DNA, the CDR3 is TGTGCCAGCAGTTACTCGATCCGGGTCAGCACTGAAGCTTTCTTT. This sequence encodes CASSYSIRVSTEAFF.

This chain joins TRBV9 and TRBJ2-3, with D perhaps given as TRBD1 or TRBD2 (5 bases each). Germline V gene data show CDR1 as SGDLS and CDR2 as YYNGEE. This CDR3 has 16 residues. V lost 2 bases and J lost 1, with 14 bases in between. CDR3 sequence: CASSVGGAIGTDTQYF. CDR3 bases: TGTGCCAGCAGCGTTGGGGGTGCGATAGGCACAGATACGCAGTATTTT.

In this sample, this clonotype turned up a few times. The chain couples TRBV29-1 to TRBJ2-1, with D hard to call. The CDR3 has 12 residues. CDR1 is SQVTM, CDR2 ANQGSEA, per germline. Trimming removed 1 base from V and 7 bases from J, with 8 bases in between. CDR3 DNA sequence: TGCAGCGTTGAAGCTCGGATAAATGAGCAGTTCTTC. It encodes CSVEARINEQFF.

The chain links TRBV27 to TRBJ2-3; perhaps TRBD2 as D (6 bases). The germline V and J ends were trimmed by 6 bases and 2 bases, with 12 bases remaining between them. The V gene's germline CDR1 is MNHEY and CDR2 SMNVEV (reference sequence). This CDR3 is 14 amino acids long. DNA for the CDR3: TGTGCCAGCAGGCAGGGACTGAACACAGATACGCAGTATTTT. This translates into CASRQGLNTDTQYF.

The V and J genes are TRBV2 and TRBJ2-5, with D unclear. This CDR3 contains 13 residues. Trimming took 3 bases from V and 7 from J, leaving 12 bases between them. Germline values: CDR1 SNHLY, CDR2 FYNNEI. The CDR3 coding sequence is TGTGCCAGCAGTGACGCCCCCCTAGGGACCCAGTACTTC. As protein: CASSDAPLGTQYF.

Here the CDR3 reads CASSPRGGTDTQYF. Here the CDR3 DNA reads TGTGCCAGCAGCCCCCGGGGGGGCACAGATACGCAGTATTTT. The V call is TRBV5-4, the J call TRBJ2-3, with TRBD2 identical over 7 bases. The CDR3 is 14 residues long. Per germline, CDR1 SGHNT and CDR2 YYREEE (reference sequence). The J segment lost 1 base and the V segment lost 4 bases, leaving 3 bases of the junction unmatched.

The V call is TRBV29-1, the J call TRBJ2-6; 7 positions agree with TRBD1. Per germline, CDR1 SQVTM and CDR2 ANQGSEA. Germline trimming cut 4 bases from V and 0 bases from J; bases unmatched to any gene: 3. The CDR3 has 15 residues. The CDR3 bases are TGCAGCGTTGGACAGGGAAACTCTGGGGCCAACGTCCTGACTTTC. It yields the protein CSVGQGNSGANVLTF.

The genes are TRBV5-1 and TRBJ1-1, with D hard to call. V lost 4 bases and J lost 4, with 8 bases in between. Germline CDR1 is SGHRS and CDR2 is YFSETQ. The CDR3 length is 12 residues. CDR3 nucleotide sequence: TGCGCCAGCAGCCTTCAAACCACTGAAGCTTTCTTT. Translating gives CASSLQTTEAFF.

The chain is built from TRBV6-5 and TRBJ2-7, with a possible D match to TRBD1 (6 bases). This CDR3 comprises 13 residues. Trimming shortened V by 7 bases and J by 1 base, and 11 bases separated the two germline ends. CDR1 is MNHEY and CDR2 is SVGAGI in the germline V gene. The CDR3 here is CASKIGGSYEQYF. CDR3 coding DNA: TGTGCCAGCAAGATAGGGGGTTCCTACGAGCAGTACTTC.

This clonotype was counted a single time. The CDR3 bases are TGTGCCAGCAGGCCTTATCTGCGGGCCGGGGAGCTGTTTTTT. Residues: CASRPYLRAGELFF. The V and J genes are TRBV28 and TRBJ2-2; maybe TRBD2 (5 bases). V lost 6 bases to trimming and J lost 6 bases, with 14 bases between them. This CDR3 contains 14 residues. Germline CDR1 reads MDHEN; CDR2 reads SYDVKM.

This clonotype showed up just once. The chain employs TRBV3-1 and TRBJ1-1, with D uncertain. The ends were cut back, 4 bases at V and 7 bases at J, with 7 bases in the middle. The CDR3 has 11 residues. Germline V gives CDR1 LGHDT, CDR2 YNNKEL (reference sequence). This CDR3 is CASSRLNEAFF. In DNA, the CDR3 is TGTGCCAGCAGCCGACTAAATGAAGCTTTCTTT.

The J gene is TRBJ2-1, the V gene TRBV27; D is unresolved. Germline V lookup: CDR1 MNHEY, CDR2 SMNVEV (reference sequence). This CDR3 contains 13 residues. V gave up 4 bases and J gave up 9 bases, with 13 bases separating them. CDR3 DNA: TGTGCCAGCAGTTCCGGGTCCGATATTGAGCAGTTCTTC. Amino acid sequence: CASSSGSDIEQFF.

V usage is TRBV12-3 or TRBV12-4 and J usage is TRBJ1-1, with unresolved D. Trimming stripped 7 bases from V and 1 base from J, with 13 bases between. The length of the CDR3 is 14 residues. CDR3 amino acids: CASTTLGWNTEAFF. In nucleotides, the CDR3 is TGTGCCAGCACCACCCTAGGGTGGAACACTGAAGCTTTCTTT.

The chain combines TRBV3-1 with TRBJ1-1; D is ambiguous. CDR3 length equals 14 residues. The ends were cut back, 0 bases at V and 0 bases at J, with 5 bases in the middle. Germline V gives CDR1 LGHDT, CDR2 YNNKEL (reference sequence). The CDR3 bases are TGTGCCAGCAGCCAAGACAGATTGAACACTGAAGCTTTCTTT. This encodes CASSQDRLNTEAFF. The whole variable domain, remainder taken from reference TRBV3-1 and TRBJ1-1, is DTAVSQTPKYLVTQMGNDKSIKCEQNLGHDTMYWYKQDSKKFLKIMFSYNNKELIINETVPNRFSPKSPDKAHLNLHINSLELGDSAVYFCASSQDRLNTEAFFGQGTRLTVV.

The chain couples TRBV5-1 to TRBJ2-7, with 9 nucleotides matching TRBD2. V lost 0 bases and J lost 0; bases outside the gene matches: 7. CDR1 is SGHRS, CDR2 YFSETQ, per germline. The CDR3 consists of 17 residues. The chain's CDR3 is CASSLEVLAGLSYEQYF. The CDR3 nucleotides are TGCGCCAGCAGCTTGGAAGTCCTAGCGGGACTCTCCTACGAGCAGTACTTC. Filled out from reference TRBV5-1 and TRBJ2-7, the complete variable domain reads KAGVTQTPRYLIKTRGQQVTLSCSPISGHRSVSWYQQTPGQGLQFLFEYFSETQRNKGNFPGRFSGRQFSNSRSEMNVSTLELGDSALYLCASSLEVLAGLSYEQYFGPGTRLTVT.

This chain joins TRBV7-8 and TRBJ1-1; perhaps TRBD1 as D (5 bases). The length of the CDR3 is 14 residues. V was clipped by 1 base and J by 1 base, with 7 bases between them. Germline V CDR1 and CDR2: SGHVS, FQNEAQ. The CDR3 DNA reads TGTGCCAGCAGCTTAGACGGGGGGAACACTGAAGCTTTCTTT. Its protein is CASSLDGGNTEAFF.

The chain is built from TRBV18 and TRBJ1-5, with TRBD1 identical over 8 bases. The V segment lost 3 bases and the J segment 0 bases; nucleotides outside the gene matches: 1. This CDR3 is 15 amino acids long. Per germline, CDR1 KGHSH and CDR2 LQKENI. The CDR3 protein is CASSPTGDSNQPQHF. The CDR3 nucleotides are TGTGCCAGCTCACCGACAGGGGATAGCAATCAGCCCCAGCATTTT.

The V and J genes are TRBV28 and TRBJ1-5; tentatively, D is TRBD1 (5 bases). Germline V CDR1 and CDR2: MDHEN, SYDVKM. The CDR3 contains 15 residues. V lost 4 bases to trimming and J lost 4 bases, with 14 bases between them. CDR3 DNA sequence: TGTGCCAGCAGTTATCCCGGGGGGGTGAATCAGCCCCAGCATTTT. This sequence encodes CASSYPGGVNQPQHF.

V gene TRBV5-1 combines with J gene TRBJ2-5; no clear D. V gave up 0 bases and J gave up 8 bases, with 11 bases separating them. This CDR3 contains 13 residues. CDR1 SGHRS and CDR2 YFSETQ come from the germline V gene. The CDR3 sequence: CASSLALGGTQYF. DNA of the CDR3: TGCGCCAGCAGCTTGGCCCTGGGTGGAACCCAGTACTTC.

The chain links TRBV20-1 to TRBJ1-2, with TRBD1 matching 7 bases. V lost 1 base to trimming and J lost 5 bases; unmatched junction nucleotides: 7. CDR1 DFQATT and CDR2 SNEGSKA come from the germline V gene (reference sequence). The CDR3 is 14 amino acids. The DNA of the CDR3 is TGCAGTGCTAGAGCTACAGGGGCCGGGTATGGCTACACCTTC. Its translation: CSARATGAGYGYTF.

The V call is TRBV7-2, the J call TRBJ2-2; no clear D. Trimming removed 0 bases from V and 5 bases from J, with 4 bases in between. Germline CDR1 and CDR2: SGHTA and FQGNSA. The CDR3 extends over 13 amino acids. The CDR3, as DNA: TGTGCCAGCAGCTTAGCGAGTACCGGGGAGCTGTTTTTT. Residues: CASSLASTGELFF.

V usage is TRBV2 and J usage is TRBJ2-7; 9 bases are shared with TRBD1. The ends lost 6 bases at V and 1 base at J; junction bases unmatched: 4. The CDR3 loop spans 14 amino acids. The V gene's germline CDR1 is SNHLY and CDR2 FYNNEI. CDR3 sequence (DNA): TGTGCCAGCAGGGGACAGGGACCATCCTACGAGCAGTACTTC. It specifies CASRGQGPSYEQYF.

The chain combines TRBV20-1 with TRBJ2-5; TRBD1 might be the D (5 bases). Germline V lookup: CDR1 DFQATT, CDR2 SNEGSKA (reference sequence). V was pared by 6 bases and J by 5 bases, with 19 bases between. The length of the CDR3 is 14 residues. The CDR3 DNA follows: TGCAGTGCGAGGCCGGGCCAGGGATATGAGACCCAGTACTTC. This codes for CSARPGQGYETQYF.

This clonotype was observed a single time. The rearrangement links TRBV5-1 to TRBJ2-3; 13 bases are a match to TRBD2. Unmatched junction bases numbered 5, after V lost 4 bases and J lost 3 bases. Germline V gene lookup returns CDR1 SGHRS and CDR2 YFSETQ. CDR3 length: 16 residues. CDR3 protein: CASSDGTSGVTDTQYF. CDR3 in DNA: TGCGCCAGCAGCGATGGGACTAGCGGGGTTACAGATACGCAGTATTTT.